These 26 T cell receptor beta chains share one sample of origin, sequenced in a study of shared clonotypes between healthy human individuals. Measured with immunoSEQ multiplex PCR; TCRdb has only the in-frame clones, and not every one. The data show around 1,100,000 clones, 77% seen once. Sequenced material: memory CD4+ T cells from PBMCs. This sample's subset: CD45RA-negative fraction. Source of these receptors: a man younger than 30 in good health. Some clones in this sample may be carry-over from other donors' samples.

The genes are TRBV5-8 and TRBJ1-4; D ambiguous. CDR3 length: 15 amino acids. Per the germline V gene, CDR1 is SGHTS and CDR2 is YDEGEE. V shed 6 bases and J shed 5 bases, with 17 bases lying between them. CDR3 nucleotide sequence: TGTGCCAGCAACCTTGAGACGGGTTCCAATGAAAAACTGTTTTTT. This translates into CASNLETGSNEKLFF.

This clone showed up just once. This sequence joins TRBV13 and TRBJ2-7; TRBD2 agrees at 9 bases. J was trimmed by 0 bases and V by 4 bases; bases with no gene match: 13. Germline V gene sequence: CDR1 PRHDT, CDR2 FYEKMQ (reference sequence). The CDR3 contains 18 residues. CDR3 sequence (DNA): TGTGCCAGCAGCTGGACTGGTCCGACTAGCGGCTACTCCTACGAGCAGTACTTC. Translation gives CASSWTGPTSGYSYEQYF. The variable domain in full, with the rest retrieved from reference TRBV13 and TRBJ2-7, is AAGVIQSPRHLIKEKRETATLKCYPIPRHDTVYWYQQGPGQDPQFLISFYEKMQSDKGSIPDRFSAQQFSDYHSELNMSSLELGDSALYFCASSWTGPTSGYSYEQYFGPGTRLTVT.

The rearrangement joins TRBV5-6 to TRBJ1-3; 7 bases match TRBD1. V shed 0 bases and J 4 bases; nucleotides not matched to a gene: 1. Germline CDR1 and CDR2: SGHDT and YYEEEE. The CDR3 is made up of 14 amino acids. The CDR3 region is CASSLDRGGNTIYF. Written as DNA, the CDR3 is TGTGCCAGCAGCTTGGACAGGGGCGGAAACACCATATATTTT.

The chain is built from TRBV10-2 and TRBJ2-3, with D unresolved. Trimming stripped 4 bases from V and 3 bases from J, with 11 bases between. The CDR3 sequence is 14 residues long. Looked up from germline, CDR1 is WSHSY and CDR2 is SAAADI. CDR3 bases: TGCGCCAGCAGTGTAACCAGTCTGACAGATACGCAGTATTTT. Encoded protein: CASSVTSLTDTQYF.

The chain employs TRBV5-1 and TRBJ2-3, with D tentatively TRBD2 (6 bases). CDR1 SGHRS and CDR2 YFSETQ come from the germline V gene. The length of the CDR3 is 15 residues. V was shortened by 3 bases and J by 2 bases, with 13 bases between the two germline ends. DNA for the CDR3: TGCGCCAGCAGCTCCTCCGGGGGACCCACAGATACGCAGTATTTT. Translated: CASSSSGGPTDTQYF.

The chain is built from TRBV2 and TRBJ1-3; no definite D call. Germline V gene data show CDR1 as SNHLY and CDR2 as FYNNEI. The V end lost 7 bases, the J end lost 4 bases, and 14 bases lay between the germline ends. The CDR3 is 14 amino acids. The CDR3 here is CASIPGSSGNTIYF. CDR3 DNA: TGTGCCAGCATCCCCGGTTCGTCGGGAAACACCATATATTTT. The full variable domain, its missing parts supplied by reference TRBV2 and TRBJ1-3, is EPEVTQTPSHQVTQMGQEVILRCVPISNHLYFYWYRQILGQKVEFLVSFYNNEISEKSEIFDDQFSVERPDGSNFTLKIRSTKLEDSAMYFCASIPGSSGNTIYFGEGSWLTVV.

The chain has TRBV27 and TRBJ1-4, with TRBD1 as a possible D gene (5 bases). The germline gives CDR1 MNHEY, CDR2 SMNVEV (reference sequence). V was trimmed by 5 bases and J by 7 bases, leaving 17 bases between them. CDR3 size: 15 residues. The CDR3 region is CASSPRGVSGEKLFF. The CDR3 DNA reads as TGTGCCAGCAGTCCCCGGGGGGTCTCTGGTGAAAAACTGTTTTTT.

The chain is built from TRBV29-1 and TRBJ2-3; the match to TRBD2 covers 7 bases. The CDR3 is made up of 15 amino acids. Unmatched junction bases numbered 7, after V lost 1 base and J lost 3 bases. The germline V gene encodes CDR1 SQVTM and CDR2 ANQGSEA. The CDR3 DNA reads as TGCAGCGTTGAAGGGGGACTATCAGGAACAGATACGCAGTATTTT. It codes for CSVEGGLSGTDTQYF.

CDR3 coding DNA: TGTGCCAGCAGCCCGTCATTATGGGGAGGTTCTCCAGATACGCAGTATTTT. Translating it yields CASSPSLWGGSPDTQYF. The chain is built from TRBV5-8 and TRBJ2-3; D is possibly TRBD2 (6 bases). This CDR3 comprises 17 residues. With 4 bases removed from V and 4 bases from J, the gap between germline ends came to 22 bases. The germline gives CDR1 SGHTS, CDR2 YDEGEE.

J is TRBJ1-2 and V is TRBV11-1, with D possibly TRBD1 on 5 matching bases. CDR3 length: 14 amino acids. Germline assignment: CDR1 SGHAT and CDR2 FQDESV (reference sequence). V was shortened by 4 bases and J by 2 bases, with 11 bases between the two germline ends. CDR3 sequence (DNA): TGTGCCAGCAGCTCTGGGGGACGGAACTATGGCTACACCTTC. This translates into CASSSGGRNYGYTF.

The chain uses TRBV27 and TRBJ1-3, with D possibly TRBD1 on 5 matching bases. Deletions cut 2 bases from V and 0 bases from J, with 20 bases between. Looked up from germline, CDR1 is MNHEY and CDR2 is SMNVEV (reference sequence). This CDR3 has 19 amino acids. CDR3 region: CASSLGPPRGTYSGNTIYF. Written as DNA, the CDR3 is TGTGCCAGCAGTTTAGGCCCGCCACGTGGGACTTACTCTGGAAACACCATATATTTT.

V and J are TRBV18 and TRBJ2-2; D may be TRBD2 (5 bases). The germline V and J ends were trimmed by 4 bases and 6 bases, with 12 bases remaining between them. The CDR3 runs 14 residues. Germline V lookup: CDR1 KGHSH, CDR2 LQKENI. Written as DNA, the CDR3 is TGTGCCAGCTCACAGAGCGGAGCGCCCGGGGAGCTGTTTTTT. The encoded protein is CASSQSGAPGELFF. The full variable domain, with the rest looked up from reference TRBV18 and TRBJ2-2, is NAGVMQNPRHLVRRRGQEARLRCSPMKGHSHVYWYRQLPEEGLKFMVYLQKENIIDESGMPKERFSAEFPKEGPSILRIQQVVRGDSAAYFCASSQSGAPGELFFGEGSRLTVL.

This clone has at least ten counts. The rearrangement joins TRBV28 to TRBJ2-1, with D perhaps TRBD2 (5 bases). The V gene lost 5 bases and the J gene lost 1 base, with 21 bases spanning the gap. Germline assignment: CDR1 MDHEN and CDR2 SYDVKM. CDR3 length: 18 residues. CDR3 region: CASSPSSFGSRSYNEQFF. DNA for the CDR3: TGTGCCAGCAGTCCCTCCAGTTTTGGGAGTAGGTCCTACAATGAGCAGTTCTTC. Full variable domain (rest looked up from reference TRBV28 and TRBJ2-1): DVKVTQSSRYLVKRTGEKVFLECVQDMDHENMFWYRQDPGLGLRLIYFSYDVKMKEKGDIPEGYSVSREKKERFSLILESASTNQTSMYLCASSPSSFGSRSYNEQFFGPGTRLTVL.

The chain employs TRBV5-1 and TRBJ1-2; D is ambiguous. Germline loops: CDR1 SGHRS, CDR2 YFSETQ. The CDR3 sequence is 15 residues long. Trimming shortened V by 4 bases and J by 0 bases, and 13 bases separated the two germline ends. The CDR3 reads CASSQGPETNYGYTF. CDR3 nucleotides: TGCGCCAGCAGCCAAGGGCCAGAGACTAACTATGGCTACACCTTC.

The chain links TRBV7-8 to TRBJ1-5, with D perhaps matching TRBD1 (6 bases). Trimming removed 5 bases at V and 7 bases at J, with 12 bases between. This CDR3 contains 13 residues. Germline CDR1 SGHVS, CDR2 FQNEAQ. CDR3 DNA: TGTGCCAGCAGCCTACGCGGGGGCCAGCCCCAGCATTTT. This sequence encodes CASSLRGGQPQHF.

The J gene is TRBJ2-1, the V gene TRBV9, with a possible D match to TRBD1 (5 bases). Germline loops: CDR1 SGDLS, CDR2 YYNGEE. This CDR3 contains 14 residues. Between the trimmed V and J ends, which lost 4 bases and 2 bases, there was a span of 10 bases. The CDR3 protein is CASSSGAPYNEQFF. The CDR3 nucleotides are TGTGCCAGCAGCTCTGGGGCGCCCTACAATGAGCAGTTCTTC.

This sequence joins TRBV30 and TRBJ1-4; possibly TRBD1 for D (5 bases). Germline lookup yields CDR1 GTSNPN and CDR2 SVGIG (reference sequence). This CDR3 contains 12 residues. Trimming shortened V by 1 base and J by 7 bases, and 7 bases separated the two germline ends. The CDR3, as DNA: TGTGCCTGGAGTGGGGGGGTTGAAAAACTGTTTTTT. Translation gives CAWSGGVEKLFF.

This clone was seen just once. The chain carries TRBV5-4 and TRBJ2-5; possible D gene TRBD2, 6 bases. Germline values: CDR1 SGHNT, CDR2 YYREEE (reference sequence). The V end was cut by 7 bases, the J end by 5 bases, with 15 bases between. The CDR3 loop spans 13 amino acids. This chain's CDR3 is CASGGGSRETQYF. CDR3 sequence (DNA): TGTGCCAGCGGGGGAGGCTCTAGGGAGACCCAGTACTTC. The variable domain in full, with the rest retrieved from reference TRBV5-4 and TRBJ2-5, is ETGVTQSPTHLIKTRGQQVTLRCSSQSGHNTVSWYQQALGQGPQFIFQYYREEENGRGNFPPRFSGLQFPNYSSELNVNALELDDSALYLCASGGGSRETQYFGPGTRLLVL.

A single count supports this clone. The chain combines TRBV5-1 with TRBJ2-7, with D tentatively TRBD1 (7 bases). V was cut by 0 bases and J by 4 bases, with 23 bases left in between. Germline CDR1 is SGHRS and CDR2 is YFSETQ. CDR3 size: 18 residues. CDR3 nucleotide sequence: TGCGCCAGCAGCTTGGACAGGGGACGTCGGGGGATTATATACGAGCAGTACTTC. This gives the protein CASSLDRGRRGIIYEQYF.

J is TRBJ1-4 and V is TRBV5-4; 7 positions agree with TRBD1. Looked up from germline, CDR1 is SGHNT and CDR2 is YYREEE (reference sequence). The CDR3 sequence is 15 residues long. Trimming took 3 bases from V and 7 from J; bases not matched to a gene: 9. The CDR3 here is CASSYGQAGSEKLFF. The CDR3 DNA follows: TGTGCCAGCAGCTACGGACAGGCTGGGAGTGAAAAACTGTTTTTT.

The chain carries TRBV5-1 and TRBJ2-1; no clear D. Trimming left V 0 bases short and J 6 bases short, with 16 bases between. This CDR3 has 16 residues. Germline V CDR1 and CDR2: SGHRS, YFSETQ. CDR3 in amino acids: CASSLVAQNPINEQFF. The DNA of the CDR3 is TGCGCCAGCAGCTTGGTAGCCCAAAATCCGATCAATGAGCAGTTCTTC.

The chain has TRBV5-1 and TRBJ2-7; D remains unclear. Germline V lookup: CDR1 SGHRS, CDR2 YFSETQ. The V end was cut by 0 bases, the J end by 3 bases, with 13 bases between. The CDR3 spans 15 residues. As DNA, the CDR3 is TGCGCCAGCAGCTTGGCCGGAGCCCCACACTACGAGCAGTACTTC. Translated: CASSLAGAPHYEQYF.

V is TRBV5-1 and J is TRBJ2-5; either TRBD1 or TRBD2 may supply D (5 bases each). V dropped 4 bases and J dropped 1 base, with 14 bases sitting between them. Germline CDR1 SGHRS, CDR2 YFSETQ. The CDR3 is 15 amino acids. CDR3 DNA sequence: TGCGCCAGCAGCCGGCCCGGGGCAGCCCAAGAGACCCAGTACTTC. Translation gives CASSRPGAAQETQYF.

V gene TRBV5-4 combines with J gene TRBJ2-5; the match to TRBD2 covers 9 bases. In germline, CDR1 is SGHNT, CDR2 YYREEE (reference sequence). CDR3 size: 16 residues. Trimming at V came to 4 bases and at J to 4 bases, leaving 11 bases not matched to a gene. In nucleotides, the CDR3 is TGTGCCAGCAGCCTGAGGGGGCGGGAGGGCCGAGAGACCCAGTACTTC. Translation gives CASSLRGREGRETQYF.

The rearrangement joins TRBV18 to TRBJ2-1; 15 bases are shared with TRBD2. Germline CDR1 and CDR2: KGHSH and LQKENI. The CDR3 is 16 amino acids. The junction had 4 bases not matched to a gene; V was cut back by 1 base and J by 9 bases. CDR3 DNA sequence: TGTGCCAGCTCACCACGGGGACTAGCGGGAGGAATTGAGCAGTTCTTC. This sequence encodes CASSPRGLAGGIEQFF.

Remarks on this clone: The sample holds other DNA sequences that translate to the same CDR3. This chain connects TRBV5-6 to TRBJ2-5; D remains ambiguous. The CDR3 is 12 residues long. The ends were cut back, 0 bases at V and 5 bases at J, with 5 bases in the middle. The germline V gene encodes CDR1 SGHDT and CDR2 YYEEEE. CDR3 nucleotide sequence: TGTGCCAGCAGCTTGGTCGGCGAGACCCAGTACTTC. Its protein is CASSLVGETQYF.